The entry that follows covers one T cell receptor beta chain sequence. Its antigen is still unknown. The data stem from a study of graft-versus-host responses after intestinal transplantation. Study information: Among the recipients, all got anti-thymocyte globulin induction and then tacrolimus and steroids for around three years. Notes on the study in general: Among recipient marrow samples, GvH clones were found; some appeared first in ileum or blood.

Method: immunoSEQ multiplex PCR; TCRdb's copy keeps in-frame clones and lacks some. The table has about 59,000 clones, about 94% seen once; the top ten hold approximately 0.4%. V lost 0 bases to trimming and J lost 2 bases, with 11 bases between them. CDR3 length: 16 amino acids. Germline assignment: CDR1 SGHVS and CDR2 FNYEAQ. Sequenced here: unstimulated CD4+ T cells sorted from spleen or lymph node cells, sampled before transplant. The genes are TRBV7-6 and TRBJ1-3; maybe TRBD1 (5 bases). This TCR was sampled from a human donor who was the organ donor for an intestinal transplant. The CDR3 loop is CASSLAYRGAGNTIYF. In DNA, the CDR3 is TGTGCCAGCAGCTTAGCGTACCGGGGCGCTGGAAACACCATATATTTT.